This T cell receptor (beta chain) was documented in a study of PD-1 blockade in classical Hodgkin lymphoma. Study-wide results and caveats: Baseline diversity in complete responders resembled that of newly diagnosed patients. TCR diversity at baseline was reported to be reduced in newly diagnosed patients relative to healthy donors.

Every patient experienced relapse after autologous stem cell transplantation, and brentuximab vedotin exposure varied. Profiled with immunoSEQ multiplex PCR; TCRdb holds only in-frame clones, not every one. This sample has about 100,000 clones; around four fifths occur once, and the top ten carry approximately 12%. About this clone itself: The antigen remains undetermined.

The germline V gene encodes CDR1 MNHNY and CDR2 SVGAGI (reference sequence). CDR3 length: 11 residues. Deletions cut 4 bases from V and 8 bases from J, with 9 bases between. This receptor was taken from a human donor with classical Hodgkin lymphoma. The sequencing used peripheral blood mononuclear cells (PBMCs), collected at baseline. This sequence joins TRBV6-6 and TRBJ2-7; D gene unclear. CDR3 DNA sequence: TGTGCCAGCAGTTCCCCGTTTCAGCAGTACTTC. This encodes CASSSPFQQYF.